The entry below gives a single TCR beta chain sequence along with its context. The V gene's germline CDR1 is SEHNR and CDR2 FQNEAQ (reference sequence). J lost 8 bases, V lost 2 bases, and 17 bases had no gene match. The CDR3 runs to 18 residues. This sample was taken from a study of blood T cell repertoires in COVID-19. Study at large: Samples representing acute and convalescent COVID-19 were sourced from the United States, Italy and Spain. In each case, the material was cDNA or gDNA derived from T cells, B-cell-depleted T cells, or PBMCs.

Ages ranged from about 18 to 89 years, with residence in approximately 23 US areas. In assigning cohorts, the study relied on participant-reported clinical history. Only in-frame clones appear in the TCRdb table, and some are missing; sequencing was by immunoSEQ multiplex PCR. The sample gives 200,000 to 250,000 clones, 84% of which show up once; about 1.7% is in the top ten. The TCR originated in a man aged 60 to 75 who had recovered from COVID-19. Sequenced material: PBMCs or T cells enriched from blood (not recorded which). The rearrangement uses TRBV7-9 and TRBJ2-4; TRBD1 agrees at 8 bases. Here the CDR3 DNA reads TGTGCCAGCAGCTTACGACCGGGCAACGGACAGGGCCGTGACATTCAGTACTTC. This translates into CASSLRPGNGQGRDIQYF.